This T cell receptor (beta chain) comes out of a study of glioma-infiltrating T cells. General study results and limits: Gliomas, especially low-grade, showed above-expected tissue-blood divergence; non-neoplastic patients showed below.

V shed 0 bases and J 4 bases; nucleotides not matched to a gene: 4. This CDR3 region has 15 residues. Germline CDR1 reads DFQATT; CDR2 reads SNEGSKA (reference sequence). This clonotype was detected many times. Antigen: not known. Amplification of TCR alpha and beta CDR3 regions from RNA used iRepertoire nested multiplex PCR. For one-step reverse transcription and amplification, about 90-450 ng of tissue mRNA or PBMC total RNA was used. MiXCR, applied by TCRdb to the multiplex PCR reads, yields one record per CDR3 protein. This sample has roughly 190,000 distinct CDR3 sequences; approximately 30% occur once, and the top ten carry just over 20%.

The sample comprised glioma tissue, nonneoplastic brain tissue, or PBMCs (not recorded which). The sequence derives from a human donor with low-grade glioma or glioblastoma, undergoing nonglioma brain surgery, or in good health (not recorded which). The chain is built from TRBV20-1 and TRBJ2-1, with TRBD2 matching over 9 bases. This chain's CDR3 is CSARDESGRYNEQFF. The CDR3 DNA follows: TGCAGTGCTAGAGATGAGAGCGGGAGGTACAATGAGCAGTTCTTC.